The 28 T cell receptor beta chains below come from one sample, sequenced in a study of spatial heterogeneity in lung cancer. TCRdb ran MiXCR on the 5' RACE reads and lists one entry per CDR3 protein. The table includes roughly 18,000 distinct CDR3 sequences, around 20% detected once. Time point of the sample: sample taken at primary tumor resection. Unsorted whole RNA samples from tumor, nontumor lung or frozen PBMC were sequenced. Sequenced material: PBMCs, taken at surgery. All receptors derive from a male donor with early-stage non-small cell lung cancer.

V usage is TRBV29-1 and J usage is TRBJ2-1; TRBD2 aligns across 12 bases. The germline CDR1 and CDR2 sequences are SQVTM and ANQGSEA. The junction had 3 bases not matched to a gene; V was cut back by 4 bases and J by 2 bases. This CDR3 is 15 amino acids long. The CDR3 DNA is TGCAGCGTTGCCCCTAGCGGGGGGGCCTACAATGAGCAGTTCTTC. Amino acids: CSVAPSGGAYNEQFF.

The table lists this clonotype with many counts. The V and J genes are TRBV30 and TRBJ1-1, with D perhaps matching TRBD1 (5 bases). V lost 4 bases and J 1 base, leaving 13 bases between the germline ends. The CDR3 runs 14 residues. The germline V gene encodes CDR1 GTSNPN and CDR2 SVGIG (reference sequence). CDR3 in amino acids: CAWTTGHENTEAFF. The CDR3 nucleotides read TGTGCCTGGACAACAGGACACGAGAACACTGAAGCTTTCTTT.

The chain links TRBV28 to TRBJ2-7, with TRBD1 identical over 7 bases. V lost 5 bases and J lost 0; bases outside the gene matches: 4. CDR3 size: 14 residues. The germline gives CDR1 MDHEN, CDR2 SYDVKM. Written as DNA, the CDR3 is TGTGCCAGCAGTGGACAGGTGAGCTCCTACGAGCAGTACTTC. Translation: CASSGQVSSYEQYF.

This clonotype is labeled as medium-sized. The rearrangement joins TRBV5-1 to TRBJ1-2; D unresolved. The CDR3 is 13 residues long. Trimming removed 4 bases at V and 8 bases at J, with 15 bases between. The germline V gene has CDR1 SGHRS and CDR2 YFSETQ. The CDR3 coding sequence is TGCGCCAGCAGCCTAACCGGGGAGAGGGGCTACACCTTC. It encodes CASSLTGERGYTF.

This clonotype was picked up many times. The chain carries TRBV11-2 and TRBJ1-5, with a tentative D call TRBD1 (5 bases). The V gene's germline CDR1 is SGHAT and CDR2 FQNNGV. V lost 0 bases and J lost 6, with 6 bases in between. This CDR3 is built from 13 residues. The CDR3 bases are TGTGCCAGCAGCTTAGATGGGGGTCAGCCCCAGCATTTT. Translation: CASSLDGGQPQHF.

This clonotype was detected a few times. This chain links TRBV29-1 with TRBJ1-1; TRBD1 is a possible D gene (5 bases). The germline CDR1 and CDR2 sequences are SQVTM and ANQGSEA. This CDR3 comprises 13 residues. V was clipped by 2 bases and J by 0 bases, with 7 bases between them. The CDR3 region has the DNA TGCAGCGTTGAAACAGGCCTGAACACTGAAGCTTTCTTT. Translation gives CSVETGLNTEAFF.

The genes are TRBV2 and TRBJ2-3; possibly TRBD2 for D (6 bases). Trimming removed 2 bases from V and 5 bases from J, with 20 bases in between. The germline V gene has CDR1 SNHLY and CDR2 FYNNEI. This CDR3 has 17 residues. CDR3 bases: TGTGCCAGCAGTGAACCCCCGAACCCGGGAGTTGGAGATACGCAGTATTTT. This translates into CASSEPPNPGVGDTQYF.

V and J are TRBV30 and TRBJ1-3; D gene ambiguous. The V gene lost 4 bases and the J gene lost 2 bases, with 15 bases spanning the gap. The CDR3 runs 15 residues. Germline V lookup: CDR1 GTSNPN, CDR2 SVGIG (reference sequence). CDR3 nucleotides: TGTGCCTGGAAAAGAGGTCGGATCCCTGGAAACACCATATATTTT. Protein product: CAWKRGRIPGNTIYF.

The table lists this clonotype with many counts. The V call is TRBV20-1, the J call TRBJ2-3; the D gene could be TRBD1 or TRBD2 (5 bases each). In germline, CDR1 is DFQATT, CDR2 SNEGSKA (reference sequence). Trimming pared 6 bases from V and 0 bases from J, leaving 7 bases between. The CDR3 is 12 amino acids. CDR3 amino acids: CSAGTSTDTQYF. Written as DNA, the CDR3 is TGCAGTGCAGGGACGAGCACAGATACGCAGTATTTT.

For this clonotype: A read error is possible here, since a much larger clone lies one base away. The chain employs TRBV5-5 and TRBJ1-1, with unresolved D. CDR1 SGHKS and CDR2 YYEKEE come from the germline V gene (reference sequence). This CDR3 spans 13 amino acids. The CDR3 sequence is CASCLLFSTEAFF. As DNA, the CDR3 is TGTGCCAGCTGCTTGCTGTTTTCCACTGAAGCTTTCTTT. The variable domain in full, completed from reference TRBV5-5 and TRBJ1-1, reads DAGVTQSPTHLIKTRGQQVTLRCSPISGHKSVSWYQQVLGQGPQFIFQYYEKEERGRGNFPDRFSARQFPNYSSELNVNALLLGDSALYLCASCLLFSTEAFFGQGTRLTVV.

In its sample, this clonotype was seen many times. The V and J genes are TRBV30 and TRBJ1-6; perhaps TRBD1 as D (5 bases). The germline gives CDR1 GTSNPN, CDR2 SVGIG (reference sequence). V was shortened by 2 bases and J by 10 bases, with 18 bases between the two germline ends. The CDR3 covers 15 residues. CDR3 sequence reads: CAWSPWDVSASPLHF. Written as DNA, the CDR3 is TGTGCCTGGAGTCCATGGGACGTGTCAGCCTCACCCCTCCACTTT.

This rearrangement joins TRBV12-3 or TRBV12-4 to TRBJ2-1; 8 bases match TRBD1. Unmatched junction bases numbered 11, after V lost 5 bases and J lost 2 bases. The CDR3 is 17 amino acids. The DNA of the CDR3 is TGTGCCAGCAGTCCCGCGGACAGGGTGGGGACCTACAATGAGCAGTTCTTC. Its protein product is CASSPADRVGTYNEQFF.

This clonotype was detected ten times or more. The chain carries TRBV7-6 and TRBJ2-1; 13 nucleotides line up with TRBD2. V trimming: 5 bases; J trimming: 5 bases; junction bases outside the gene matches: 6. The CDR3 covers 16 residues. Germline values: CDR1 SGHVS, CDR2 FNYEAQ. CDR3 sequence reads: CASSLTSGGTHNEQFF. The CDR3, as DNA: TGTGCCAGCAGCCTGACTAGCGGGGGGACCCACAATGAGCAGTTCTTC. Complete variable domain (other parts from reference TRBV7-6 and TRBJ2-1): GAGVSQSPRYKVTKRGQDVALRCDPISGHVSLYWYRQALGQGPEFLTYFNYEAQQDKSGLPNDRFSAERPEGSISTLTIQRTEQRDSAMYRCASSLTSGGTHNEQFFGPGTRLTVL.

The V and J genes are TRBV7-9 and TRBJ2-7, with 10 bases fitting TRBD1. The CDR3 runs to 14 residues. Losses at the gene ends were 1 base for V and 4 bases for J; bases not matched to a gene: 1. CDR1 is SEHNR, CDR2 FQNEAQ, per germline (reference sequence). The CDR3 loop is CASSLEGQGYEQYF. Written as DNA, the CDR3 is TGTGCCAGCAGCTTAGAGGGACAGGGGTACGAGCAGTACTTC.

This clonotype showed up many times. This chain joins TRBV27 and TRBJ2-1; TRBD1 might be the D (5 bases). Germline V CDR1 and CDR2: MNHEY, SMNVEV (reference sequence). The CDR3 runs to 12 residues. V lost 2 bases, J lost 6 bases, and 5 bases lay in between. The chain's CDR3 is CASSLQGNEQFF. CDR3 sequence (DNA): TGTGCCAGCAGTTTACAGGGCAATGAGCAGTTCTTC.

This clonotype showed up just a few times. The gene calls are TRBV30 and TRBJ2-1; TRBD2 aligns across 9 bases. The CDR3 totals 11 residues. The V and J ends lost 4 bases and 14 bases, in that order; junction bases with no gene match: 6. CDR1 and CDR2 (germline): GTSNPN, SVGIG (reference sequence). Here the CDR3 reads CAWTGGGAEFF. In DNA form, the CDR3 reads TGTGCCTGGACCGGCGGGGGGGCGGAGTTCTTC.

The chain carries TRBV20-1 and TRBJ1-4; no reliable D call. This CDR3 contains 12 residues. Germline CDR1 reads DFQATT; CDR2 reads SNEGSKA (reference sequence). Between the trimmed V and J ends, which lost 0 bases and 4 bases, there was a span of 3 bases. Here the CDR3 reads CSARDRNEKLFF. The CDR3 coding sequence is TGCAGTGCTAGAGATCGTAATGAAAAACTGTTTTTT.

V is TRBV6-2 or TRBV6-3 and J is TRBJ1-5, with D hard to call. Germline V gene lookup returns CDR1 MNHEY and CDR2 SVGEGT. The CDR3 extends over 16 amino acids. Trimming stripped 5 bases from V and 0 bases from J, with 14 bases between. The CDR3 reads CASSPPGSYSNQPQHF. In DNA, the CDR3 is TGTGCCAGCAGTCCCCCGGGCTCCTATAGCAATCAGCCCCAGCATTTT.

This clonotype was counted many times. The chain recombines TRBV7-9 with TRBJ2-7; D ambiguous. The CDR3 loop spans 12 amino acids. Deletions cut 4 bases from V and 6 bases from J, with 10 bases between. CDR1 is SEHNR and CDR2 is FQNEAQ in the germline V gene (reference sequence). This chain's CDR3 is CASSSTVLEQYF. CDR3 in DNA: TGTGCCAGCAGCTCCACGGTGCTCGAGCAGTACTTC.

This clonotype has at least ten counts. This chain uses TRBV6-6 with TRBJ1-1; D call uncertain. V lost 7 bases to trimming and J lost 0 bases, with 6 bases between them. Germline V CDR1 and CDR2: MNHNY, SVGAGI (reference sequence). CDR3 length equals 12 residues. CDR3 coding DNA: TGTGCCAGCAAAGGCGTGAACACTGAAGCTTTCTTT. Translation gives CASKGVNTEAFF.

At least ten counts were recorded for this clonotype. The chain recombines TRBV5-1 with TRBJ2-3, with D maybe TRBD1 (5 bases). From germline, CDR1 is SGHRS and CDR2 YFSETQ. Trimming shortened V by 0 bases and J by 0 bases, and 8 bases separated the two germline ends. The CDR3 sequence is 15 residues long. This CDR3 reads CASSLGGASTDTQYF. DNA of the CDR3: TGCGCCAGCAGCTTGGGTGGGGCTAGCACAGATACGCAGTATTTT. Looking up the rest from reference TRBV5-1 and TRBJ2-3 gives the full variable domain: KAGVTQTPRYLIKTRGQQVTLSCSPISGHRSVSWYQQTPGQGLQFLFEYFSETQRNKGNFPGRFSGRQFSNSRSEMNVSTLELGDSALYLCASSLGGASTDTQYFGPGTRLTVL.

The table lists this clonotype with a few counts. In nucleotides, the CDR3 is TGCGCCAGCAGTCAATCGGCACAGGGGGCTGATGGGGCCAACGTCCTGACTTTC. It specifies CASSQSAQGADGANVLTF. V usage is TRBV23-1 and J usage is TRBJ2-6; 9 positions match TRBD1. TRBV23-1 belongs to the ORF category, with a function that is uncertain. The CDR3 is made up of 18 amino acids. The ends lost 0 bases at V and 3 bases at J; junction bases unmatched: 6.

There are many counts of this clonotype. The chain carries TRBV19 and TRBJ2-5; TRBD1 agrees at 8 bases. The length of the CDR3 is 16 residues. Trimming at V came to 1 base and at J to 2 bases, leaving 6 bases not matched to a gene. The germline V gene has CDR1 LNHDA and CDR2 SQIVND (reference sequence). Here the CDR3 reads CASSIASGTGQETQYF. CDR3 coding DNA: TGTGCCAGTAGTATAGCTTCCGGGACAGGTCAAGAGACCCAGTACTTC.

The chain carries TRBV6-5 and TRBJ2-7, with TRBD2 matching 9 bases. The V and J ends lost 2 bases and 2 bases, in that order; junction bases with no gene match: 4. The CDR3 consists of 15 residues. The V gene's germline CDR1 is MNHEY and CDR2 SVGAGI. CDR3 in DNA: TGTGCCAGCAGTTACATAGCGGGGGACCCCTACGAGCAGTACTTC. Translating gives CASSYIAGDPYEQYF.

This clonotype is deemed medium-sized. The chain recombines TRBV7-3 with TRBJ2-5; TRBD2 matches at 10 bases. The V segment lost 4 bases and the J segment 2 bases; nucleotides outside the gene matches: 4. The CDR3 loop spans 15 amino acids. Germline V gene sequence: CDR1 SGHTA, CDR2 FQGTGA. The CDR3 nucleotides are TGTGCCAGCAGCTCGACTAGCGGGTTACAAGAGACCCAGTACTTC. The encoded protein is CASSSTSGLQETQYF.

The rearrangement links TRBV11-2 to TRBJ2-6, with D unclear. The CDR3 sequence is 15 residues long. Germline lookup yields CDR1 SGHAT and CDR2 FQNNGV. V was cut by 3 bases and J by 0 bases, with 6 bases left in between. DNA of the CDR3: TGTGCCAGCAGCTTCACAGACTCTGGGGCCAACGTCCTGACTTTC. This codes for CASSFTDSGANVLTF.

By share, this clonotype counts as medium-sized (0.01 to 0.1%). The J gene is TRBJ2-3, the V gene TRBV6-5; D possibly corresponds to TRBD2 (7 bases). Trimming removed 0 bases from V and 6 bases from J, with 10 bases in between. The CDR3 length is 14 residues. Germline V gives CDR1 MNHEY, CDR2 SVGAGI. CDR3 protein: CASSYSRGPDTQYF. As DNA, the CDR3 is TGTGCCAGCAGTTACTCGCGGGGGCCGGATACGCAGTATTTT.

The V call is TRBV10-3, the J call TRBJ2-2, with D tentatively TRBD1 (5 bases). Germline loops: CDR1 ENHRY, CDR2 SYGVKD. The CDR3 consists of 15 residues. V was clipped by 4 bases and J by 3 bases, with 12 bases between them. The CDR3 nucleotides are TGTGCCATCAGTGTTGACAGAACCTACACCGGGGAGCTGTTTTTT. This codes for CAISVDRTYTGELFF.